The 16 T cell receptor beta chains below all came from one sample that was sequenced in a study of OX40 agonist ivuxolimab in advanced cancers. The repertoire was sequenced with immunoSEQ multiplex PCR; TCRdb's copy has only in-frame clones and lacks some. The sample holds around 80,000 clones, approximately 90% seen once. This sample comprised CD4+ or CD8+ T cells sorted from blood, obtained in a trial of the OX40 agonist ivuxolimab. These receptors all stem from an adult with an advanced solid tumor such as melanoma, head and neck, liver or kidney cancer.

The chain couples TRBV15 to TRBJ1-4; 7 positions match TRBD1. The CDR3 length is 15 residues. CDR1 and CDR2 (germline): LNHNV, YYDKDF (reference sequence). J lost 6 bases, V lost 6 bases, and 10 bases had no gene match. The chain's CDR3 is CATSRTGVRDEKLFF. The CDR3 DNA reads as TGTGCCACCAGTAGGACAGGCGTGAGGGATGAAAAACTGTTTTTT.

This sequence joins TRBV5-1 and TRBJ1-2, with 8 nucleotides matching TRBD1. This CDR3 is built from 15 residues. Germline lookup yields CDR1 SGHRS and CDR2 YFSETQ. The V and J ends lost 0 bases and 7 bases, in that order; junction bases with no gene match: 8. This CDR3 reads CASSLGTTGGGGYTF. The CDR3 coding sequence is TGCGCCAGCAGCTTGGGAACTACAGGGGGTGGTGGCTACACCTTC.

The chain combines TRBV6-5 with TRBJ1-3; D gene unclear. V was shortened by 0 bases and J by 0 bases, with 6 bases between the two germline ends. Germline CDR1 reads MNHEY; CDR2 reads SVGAGI. The CDR3 loop spans 15 amino acids. The CDR3 nucleotides read TGTGCCAGCAGTTACTCAACGGCCTCTGGAAACACCATATATTTT. This sequence encodes CASSYSTASGNTIYF.

The V gene is TRBV7-9, the J gene TRBJ2-1; TRBD2 agrees at 10 bases. With V trimmed by 5 bases and J by 3 bases, 7 bases remained unmatched. The germline CDR1 and CDR2 sequences are SEHNR and FQNEAQ (reference sequence). The CDR3 extends over 16 amino acids. The CDR3 DNA sequence: TGTGCCAGCAGCAGCTCTAGCGGGGGAGACTACAATGAGCAGTTCTTC. Translated: CASSSSSGGDYNEQFF.

Here the CDR3 reads CASSYVQGANEKLFF. For the CDR3, the DNA is TGTGCCAGCAGTTACGTGCAGGGTGCTAATGAAAAACTGTTTTTT. The V and J genes are TRBV6-5 and TRBJ1-4; D possibly corresponds to TRBD1 (5 bases). CDR1 is MNHEY and CDR2 is SVGAGI in the germline V gene. The V and J ends lost 2 bases and 3 bases respectively, with 10 bases between them. This CDR3 contains 15 residues.

The chain combines TRBV6-1 with TRBJ1-2; 12 nucleotides line up with TRBD1. V was clipped by 4 bases and J by 2 bases; unmatched bases: 5. From germline, CDR1 is MNHNS and CDR2 SASEGT. The CDR3 length is 16 residues. CDR3 protein: CASSGAGQGANYGYTF. CDR3 coding DNA: TGTGCCAGCAGTGGGGCGGGACAGGGGGCGAACTATGGCTACACCTTC.

The rearrangement links TRBV19 to TRBJ1-2; D is ambiguous. Trimming removed 2 bases from V and 4 bases from J, with 17 bases in between. The CDR3 loop spans 16 amino acids. CDR1 is LNHDA and CDR2 is SQIVND in the germline V gene (reference sequence). The CDR3 spells CASSIFPDTPSYGYTF. The DNA of the CDR3 is TGTGCCAGTAGTATATTTCCGGATACCCCCAGCTATGGCTACACCTTC.

A single count supports this clone. The CDR3 sequence: CASSPPGAGGYTF. The CDR3 DNA is TGTGCCAGCAGCCCCCCCGGGGCGGGGGGCTACACCTTC. The chain couples TRBV7-3 to TRBJ1-2, with D tentatively TRBD1 (5 bases). CDR3 length equals 13 residues. V lost 5 bases and J 8 bases, leaving 15 bases between the germline ends. Germline V gene lookup returns CDR1 SGHTA and CDR2 FQGTGA.

This chain links TRBV10-3 with TRBJ2-1; no clear D. This CDR3 comprises 14 residues. Trimming removed 8 bases from V and 2 bases from J, with 13 bases in between. The germline CDR1 and CDR2 sequences are ENHRY and SYGVKD. Written as DNA, the CDR3 is TGTGCCATCCAGAAGAAGGATACCTACAATGAGCAGTTCTTC. Protein: CAIQKKDTYNEQFF.

The chain uses TRBV6-6 and TRBJ1-4; possible D gene TRBD1, 5 bases. In germline, CDR1 is MNHNY, CDR2 SVGAGI (reference sequence). Trimming cost V 6 bases and J 8 bases, with 10 bases left between them. This CDR3 has 12 residues. The CDR3 reads CASRSGGEKLFF. The CDR3 DNA reads as TGTGCCAGCAGAAGTGGGGGGGAAAAACTGTTTTTT.

Concerning this clone itself: The sample holds other DNA sequences that translate to the same CDR3. The V and J genes are TRBV19 and TRBJ1-5; maybe TRBD1 (5 bases). The CDR3 runs to 13 residues. Germline V gene sequence: CDR1 LNHDA, CDR2 SQIVND (reference sequence). Trimming shortened V by 8 bases and J by 5 bases, and 13 bases separated the two germline ends. The CDR3, as DNA: TGTGCCAGTTCCACCGGGGGTGATCAGCCCCAGCATTTT. Translation: CASSTGGDQPQHF.

The gene calls are TRBV6-5 and TRBJ1-2; 9 bases are a match to TRBD1. This CDR3 is 14 amino acids long. J lost 8 bases, V lost 6 bases, and 10 bases had no gene match. The germline V gene has CDR1 MNHEY and CDR2 SVGAGI. The CDR3 sequence is CASREGTGRGGYTF. The DNA of the CDR3 is TGTGCCAGCAGGGAGGGGACAGGGCGAGGAGGCTACACCTTC.

V gene TRBV6-6 combines with J gene TRBJ1-6, with D possibly TRBD1 on 6 matching bases. The CDR3 covers 15 residues. CDR1 and CDR2 from the germline V gene are MNHNY and SVGAGI (reference sequence). V lost 8 bases, J lost 7 bases, and 18 bases lay in between. CDR3 coding DNA: TGTGCCAGCTACGAAAACCAGGGGAGGAATTCACCCCTCCACTTT. Translation: CASYENQGRNSPLHF.

V gene TRBV29-1 combines with J gene TRBJ1-6, with 7 bases that match TRBD1. J was trimmed by 5 bases and V by 8 bases; bases with no gene match: 9. Germline V gives CDR1 SQVTM, CDR2 ANQGSEA. The CDR3 is 14 residues long. This CDR3 reads CSPVGQHNNSPLHF. CDR3 sequence (DNA): TGCAGCCCAGTGGGACAGCACAATAATTCACCCCTCCACTTT.

The gene calls are TRBV7-6 and TRBJ2-5, with TRBD1 as a possible D gene (6 bases). The V and J ends lost 1 base and 1 base respectively, with 7 bases between them. CDR1 and CDR2 (germline): SGHVS, FNYEAQ. CDR3 length equals 14 residues. The CDR3 nucleotides read TGTGCCAGCAGCTTAGGGACAGTCCAAGAGACCCAGTACTTC. It encodes CASSLGTVQETQYF.

The rearrangement uses TRBV5-5 and TRBJ2-3, with TRBD1 identical over 8 bases. This CDR3 spans 13 amino acids. V lost 5 bases to trimming and J lost 6 bases; unmatched junction nucleotides: 5. CDR1 and CDR2 (germline): SGHKS, YYEKEE (reference sequence). The CDR3: CASSYRGADTQYF. The CDR3 DNA reads TGTGCCAGCAGTTACAGGGGGGCGGATACGCAGTATTTT.